This TCR beta chain was documented in a study of cytomegalovirus exposure and HLA in healthy donors. With 60 Vbeta and 13 Jbeta primers, the PCR was carried out. Generated by immunoSEQ multiplex PCR, the TCRdb table keeps only in-frame clones and is missing some. The sample yields approximately 88,000 clones, roughly 72% seen once. Study-level results: In a later analysis, V- and J-gene trimming of beta chains associated with a DCLRE1C missense variant, replicated independently.

Concerning this clone: Its target is unknown.

Sequenced material: PBMCs. This sequence was found in a man aged 25 to 40 in good health and CMV-seropositive.

The CDR3 here is CASRSSGGMNTQYF. The CDR3 region has the DNA TGCGCCAGCAGATCTAGCGGGGGGATGAATACGCAGTATTTT. This sequence joins TRBV23-1 and TRBJ2-3, with 11 bases identical to TRBD2. TRBV23-1 is an open reading frame, and its role is uncertain. This CDR3 has 14 residues. With V trimmed by 6 bases and J by 7 bases, 6 bases remained unmatched.